In this sample, the clone carrying this T cell receptor beta chain turned up once. What it recognizes is unknown. The data stem from a study of STAT3 mutations in large granular lymphocyte leukemia. In the study overall: Roughly half the longitudinally sequenced T-LGLL patients had canonical STAT3 mutations. The study's findings and limits: Every T-cell large granular lymphocyte leukemia patient had at least one immunodominant TCR beta clonotype. Clonal expansion was inferred from other time points because no sample existed at each clone's first appearance. In several patients, dominant TCR clone burden exceeded STAT3 mutant burden, suggesting STAT3 mutation arose secondarily. After therapy, about 35% of the 18 patients switched clonotypes, all new clones STAT3 wild type.

TCRdb keeps only in-frame clones here, not all; method: immunoSEQ multiplex PCR. This table has tens of thousands of clones, 70% to 80% appearing once. The CDR3 runs to 12 residues. V was clipped by 6 bases and J by 6 bases, with 12 bases between them. CDR1 is MDHEN and CDR2 is SYDVKM in the germline V gene. The chain uses TRBV28 and TRBJ2-7; TRBD2 might be the D (6 bases). The receptor was derived from a woman in her forties or fifties with T-cell large granular lymphocyte leukemia. Some clones in this sample may be carry-over from other donors' samples. The sequenced sample consisted of peripheral blood mononuclear cells. CDR3 DNA sequence: TGTGCCAGCAGCACCATGGGAGGCGAGCAGTACTTC. Translation gives CASSTMGGEQYF. Using reference TRBV28 and TRBJ2-7 for the parts outside the CDR3, the full variable domain is DVKVTQSSRYLVKRTGEKVFLECVQDMDHENMFWYRQDPGLGLRLIYFSYDVKMKEKGDIPEGYSVSREKKERFSLILESASTNQTSMYLCASSTMGGEQYFGPGTRLTVT.